A single TCR beta chain is shown here with its context. Its antigen remains unidentified. This specimen comes from a study of cytomegalovirus exposure and HLA in healthy donors. Study outcomes and limitations: Many donors carried some public TCRs, although rarity characterized most TCR sequences. The study labeled fewer than 200 TCR beta chains cytomegalovirus-associated. Subsequent analysis found a tendency for first-cohort TCR clusters to co-occur within the 95 to 150 validation repertoires.

The protocol was immunoSEQ multiplex PCR, while the TCRdb copy is restricted to in-frame clones and leaves out a portion. The data show 150,000 to 200,000 clones, with about nine tenths seen just once and approximately 7% held by the top ten. Sequenced input: PBMCs. The clonotype was recovered from a man aged 30 to 39 in good health and CMV-seropositive.

In DNA form, the CDR3 reads TGTGCCAGCAGTCTTTTGGACAGGGGATCCTACGAGCAGTACTTC. It translates to CASSLLDRGSYEQYF. This sequence joins TRBV6-1 and TRBJ2-7; TRBD1 matches 9 bases. Germline V gene lookup returns CDR1 MNHNS and CDR2 SASEGT. J was trimmed by 1 base and V by 5 bases; bases with no gene match: 6. This CDR3 contains 15 residues.